The clone carrying this T cell receptor beta chain was seen only a few times. The antigen is not known. 10 ml fresh peripheral blood yielded the PBMCs. RNA transcripts yielded amplified TCR beta CDR3 regions. HTBI primers drove first-round RT-PCR of the TCR CDR3. TCRdb redid the calling of the multiplex PCR reads with MiXCR, one entry per CDR3 protein. Among hundreds of thousands of distinct CDR3 sequences listed, about 20% were seen once. This sample is drawn from a study of T cells in Graves' hyperthyroidism and ophthalmopathy. Study-wide context: Before treatment of any kind, peripheral blood was taken at initial diagnosis. Study-level points and caveats: Progression to ophthalmopathy was predicted a median of roughly 6.5 months early. Most thyroid clonotypes with frequency above 0.001 were detected in blood.

The specimen was blood. The sequence was collected from a man aged 25-45 years with Graves' ophthalmopathy.

As DNA, the CDR3 is TGCGCCAGCAGCCAACTCCGGGACAGCTACGAGCAGTACTTC. Translated, it gives CASSQLRDSYEQYF. J is TRBJ2-7 and V is TRBV4-1; the match to TRBD1 covers 7 bases. The V segment lost 2 bases and the J segment 3 bases; nucleotides outside the gene matches: 4. The CDR3 is 14 amino acids. The V gene's germline CDR1 is MGHRA and CDR2 YSYEKL.